Below, 8 T cell receptor beta chains from the same sample are listed, as sequenced in a study of tumor and adjacent non-tumor tissue in lung cancer. Three rounds of nested PCR, following a modified ARM-PCR protocol, produced the TCRbeta library. TCRdb redid the calling of the multiplex PCR reads with MiXCR, one entry per CDR3 protein. The repertoire holds about 85,000 distinct CDR3 sequences, approximately 57% seen once, with about 16% in the top ten. This sample's RNA came from whole unsorted tissue. The specimen was lung tumor tissue. These receptors all come from a man in his sixties or seventies with non-small cell lung cancer.

This clonotype was seen ten or more times. This chain connects TRBV6-5 to TRBJ1-5, with 7 positions matching TRBD1. The CDR3 length is 16 residues. Germline loops: CDR1 MNHEY, CDR2 SVGAGI. V lost 4 bases to trimming and J lost 2 bases; unmatched junction nucleotides: 8. The CDR3 region is CASSSLRTGRNQPQHF. The CDR3 nucleotides read TGTGCCAGCAGTTCTTTACGGACAGGCCGCAATCAGCCCCAGCATTTT.

About this clonotype: A much larger clone lies one base from this, so it may be a read error. V usage is TRBV12-3 or TRBV12-4 and J usage is TRBJ2-5, with D unresolved. The CDR3 covers 14 residues. V was pared by 7 bases and J by 5 bases, with 17 bases between. CDR3 amino acids: CASTFSCGPETQYF. Written as DNA, the CDR3 is TGTGCCAGCACCTTCTCGTGTGGGCCCGAGACCCAGTACTTC.

To note about this clonotype: The junction shows a germline mismatch at one end, possibly a read error. The J gene is TRBJ2-2, the V gene TRBV10-2, with 7 bases lining up with TRBD2. This CDR3 has 16 amino acids. Germline values: CDR1 WSHSY, CDR2 SAAADI. The DNA of the CDR3 is TGCGCCAGCAGTGAGTGGGGAGGGACGAATACCGGGGGGCTGTTTTTT. It translates to CASSEWGGTNTGGLFF.

To note about this clonotype: At one end, the junction sequence differs from germline, possibly due to a read error. This rearrangement joins TRBV12-3 or TRBV12-4 to TRBJ1-5; 7 positions match TRBD1. The CDR3 contains 13 residues. The CDR3 bases are TGTGCCAGCAGTCAACAGGGGAATCAGCTCCAGCGTTTT. Protein product: CASSQQGNQLQRF.

Note on this clonotype: This likely comes from a read error, as the CDR3 has no conserved phenylalanine or tryptophan at its end. Because the CDR3's place on the DNA is in doubt, the DNA is left out and the CDR3 is given as listed by TCRdb. This chain joins TRBV28 and TRBJ2-2; the table calls TRBD1, which could not be checked here. The CDR3 has 14 amino acids, counting both end residues. Looked up from germline, CDR1 is MDHEN and CDR2 is SYDVKM. CDR3 amino acids: CASNSTGVTGELFS.

With regard to this clonotype: One junction end does not reproduce the germline sequence, and a read error may be involved. V usage is TRBV6-5 and J usage is TRBJ1-2, with D possibly matching TRBD1 (6 bases). The germline V gene has CDR1 MNHEY and CDR2 SVGAGI. The CDR3 is 14 residues long. The CDR3 DNA sequence: TGTGCCATCAGTACGACCGGGACACTGCGGGACTACACCTTC. It is translated as CAISTTGTLRDYTF.

As for this clonotype: The junction shows a germline mismatch at one end, possibly a read error. This chain connects TRBV5-1 to TRBJ2-3; no clear D. Germline V gene data show CDR1 as SGHRS and CDR2 as YFSETQ. The CDR3 is made up of 15 amino acids. The CDR3 protein is CASSLEAVSIDTQYF. The CDR3 nucleotides are TGCGCCAGCAGCTTGGAGGCGGTTAGCATAGATACGCAGTATTTT.

V usage is TRBV7-8 and J usage is TRBJ2-1, with D perhaps TRBD1 (6 bases). The CDR3 runs to 16 residues. Trimming took 4 bases from V and 5 from J, leaving 18 bases between them. Per the germline V gene, CDR1 is SGHVS and CDR2 is FQNEAQ. The CDR3 DNA reads as TGTGCCAGCAGCTCCGATATGTCAGGGGCCAACAATGAGCAGTTCTTC. Translating gives CASSSDMSGANNEQFF.